The source of this TCR beta chain is a study of ipilimumab plus nivolumab after autologous stem cell transplantation. Patients got ipilimumab 1 mg/kg beginning 14 to 28 days post-transplant. Trimming took 1 base from V and 2 from J, leaving 14 bases between them. Germline lookup yields CDR1 MGHRA and CDR2 YSYEKL. CDR3 length: 17 residues. Here immunoSEQ multiplex PCR was the method, and the copy in TCRdb shows in-frame clones only, minus some. In the table there are 43,000 or so clones, approximately 91% of which are singletons. The origin of this receptor is a male donor with multiple myeloma. The chain links TRBV4-1 to TRBJ2-2; a weak D match, TRBD2 (5 bases). This specimen consisted of PBMCs, obtained in a trial of ipilimumab plus nivolumab as post-transplant consolidation. The CDR3 nucleotides read TGCGCCAGCAGCCAAGGGGCGGGCGGTCGAAACACCGGGGAGCTGTTTTTT. Amino acids: CASSQGAGGRNTGELFF.